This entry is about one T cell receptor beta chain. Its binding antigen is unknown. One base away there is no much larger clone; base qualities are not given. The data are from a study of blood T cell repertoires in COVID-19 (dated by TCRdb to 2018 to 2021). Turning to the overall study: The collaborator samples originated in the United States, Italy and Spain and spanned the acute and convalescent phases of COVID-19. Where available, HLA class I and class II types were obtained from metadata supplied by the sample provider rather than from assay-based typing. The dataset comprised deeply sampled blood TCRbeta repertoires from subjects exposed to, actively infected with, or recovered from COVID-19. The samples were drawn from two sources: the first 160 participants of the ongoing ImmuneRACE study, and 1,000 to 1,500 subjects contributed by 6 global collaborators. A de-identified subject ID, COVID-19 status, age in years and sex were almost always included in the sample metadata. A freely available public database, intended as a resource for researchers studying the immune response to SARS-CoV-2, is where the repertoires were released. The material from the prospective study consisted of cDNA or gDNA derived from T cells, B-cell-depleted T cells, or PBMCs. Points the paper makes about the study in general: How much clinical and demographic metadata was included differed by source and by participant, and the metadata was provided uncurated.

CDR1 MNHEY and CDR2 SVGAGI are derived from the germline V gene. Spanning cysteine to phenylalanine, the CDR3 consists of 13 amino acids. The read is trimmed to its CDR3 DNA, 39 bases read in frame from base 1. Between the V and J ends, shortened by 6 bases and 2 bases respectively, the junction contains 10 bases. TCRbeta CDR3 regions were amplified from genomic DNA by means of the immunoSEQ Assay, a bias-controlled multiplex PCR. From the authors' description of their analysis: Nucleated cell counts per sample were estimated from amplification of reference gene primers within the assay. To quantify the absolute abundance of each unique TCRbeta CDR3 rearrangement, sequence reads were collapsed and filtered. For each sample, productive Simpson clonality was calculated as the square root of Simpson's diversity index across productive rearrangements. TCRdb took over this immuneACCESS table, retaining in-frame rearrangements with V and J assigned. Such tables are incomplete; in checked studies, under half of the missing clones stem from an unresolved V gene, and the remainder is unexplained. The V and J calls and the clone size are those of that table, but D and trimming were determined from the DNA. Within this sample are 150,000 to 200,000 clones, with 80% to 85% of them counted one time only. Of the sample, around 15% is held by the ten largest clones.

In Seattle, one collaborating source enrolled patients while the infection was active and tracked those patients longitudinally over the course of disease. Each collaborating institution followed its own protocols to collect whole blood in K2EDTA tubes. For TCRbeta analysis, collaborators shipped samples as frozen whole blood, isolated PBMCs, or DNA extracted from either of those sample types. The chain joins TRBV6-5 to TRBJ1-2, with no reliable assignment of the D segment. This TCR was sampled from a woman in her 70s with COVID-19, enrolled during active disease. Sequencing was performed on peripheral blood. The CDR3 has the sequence CASSKSGNYGYTF. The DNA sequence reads TGTGCCAGCAGCAAATCAGGAAACTATGGCTACACCTTC.